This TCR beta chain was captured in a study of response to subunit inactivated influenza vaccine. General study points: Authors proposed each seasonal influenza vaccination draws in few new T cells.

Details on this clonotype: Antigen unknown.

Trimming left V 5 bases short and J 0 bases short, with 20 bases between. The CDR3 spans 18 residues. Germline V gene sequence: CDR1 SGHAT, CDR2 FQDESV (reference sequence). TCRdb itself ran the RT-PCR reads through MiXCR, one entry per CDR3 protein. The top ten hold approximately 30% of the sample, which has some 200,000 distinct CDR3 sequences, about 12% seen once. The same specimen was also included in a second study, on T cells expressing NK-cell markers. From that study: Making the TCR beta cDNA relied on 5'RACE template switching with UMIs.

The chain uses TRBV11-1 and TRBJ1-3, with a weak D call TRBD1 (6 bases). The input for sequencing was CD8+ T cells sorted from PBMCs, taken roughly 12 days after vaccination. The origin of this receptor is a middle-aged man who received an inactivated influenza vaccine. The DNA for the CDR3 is TGTGCCAGCAGCCTAAAGCCCCTGGGGGCGAACTCTGGAAACACCATATATTTT. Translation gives CASSLKPLGANSGNTIYF.